This T cell receptor beta chain was recorded in a study of regulatory T cells in long-lasting Graves disease. In its sample, this clonotype was seen many times. Libraries of TCR beta came from iRepertoire HTBI primers plus Arm-PCR of CDR3 regions. TCRdb itself ran the multiplex PCR reads through MiXCR, one entry per CDR3 protein. The table shows 530,000 or so distinct CDR3 sequences, with less than 15% occurring only once. This CDR3 contains 14 residues. With V trimmed by 6 bases and J by 9 bases, 6 bases remained unmatched. Germline CDR1 DFQATT, CDR2 SNEGSKA (reference sequence). The time point here: newly diagnosed GD, antithyroid drugs for less than 3 months. RNA extracted from PBMCs served as the sequencing template. The same data also contributed to another study, on T cells in Graves' hyperthyroidism and ophthalmopathy. That work adds: Criteria for exclusion of patients were uncontrolled infection, other autoimmune disease, pregnancy or lactation.

The source was peripheral blood mononuclear cells (PBMCs), collected at new diagnosis, from a patient treated with antithyroid drugs. The TCR was taken from a man aged 25 to 40 with Graves disease. The V gene is TRBV20-1, the J gene TRBJ2-2; TRBD2 matches 14 bases. As DNA, the CDR3 is TGCAGTGCCAGACTAGCGGGAGGGCCCCGGGAGCTGTTTTTT. This translates into CSARLAGGPRELFF.